This is a list of T cell receptor beta chains from one sample in a study of cytomegalovirus exposure and HLA in healthy donors. Method: immunoSEQ multiplex PCR; TCRdb's copy keeps in-frame clones and lacks some. The sample has 200,000 or so clones; under 90% are singletons. Sequenced input: PBMCs. Source of these receptors: a boy aged 2 to 10 in good health and CMV-seronegative. CDR3s include the opening cysteine and the closing phenylalanine or tryptophan. The order of the fields is V gene, J gene, clone size, D gene, CDR3 protein, CDR3 DNA. D genes are given only for firm matches. Size is omitted from some rows. Given values are once, few, many or a class for expanded clones.

v_call: TRBV9; j_call: TRBJ2-3; clone_size: -; d_call: -; cdr3_aa: CASSGRQALSTDTQYF; cdr3_nt: TGTGCCAGCAGCGGTCGACAGGCCCTAAGCACAGATACGCAGTATTTT
v_call: TRBV29-1; j_call: TRBJ1-1; clone_size: -; d_call: -; cdr3_aa: CSVGPLRQAEAFF; cdr3_nt: TGCAGCGTTGGGCCCCTAAGGCAGGCTGAAGCTTTCTTT
v_call: TRBV7-9; j_call: TRBJ1-2; clone_size: -; d_call: -; cdr3_aa: CASSFLNGGAYGYTF; cdr3_nt: TGTGCCAGCAGCTTTTTGAACGGAGGAGCGTATGGCTACACCTTC
v_call: TRBV6-6; j_call: TRBJ1-4; clone_size: -; d_call: -; cdr3_aa: CASSSYGTNEKLFF; cdr3_nt: TGTGCCAGCAGTTCATACGGAACTAATGAAAAACTGTTTTTT
v_call: TRBV9; j_call: TRBJ1-2; clone_size: -; d_call: TRBD1; cdr3_aa: CASSVSQGVYGYTF; cdr3_nt: TGTGCCAGCAGCGTTTCCCAGGGGGTCTATGGCTACACCTTC
v_call: TRBV7-2; j_call: TRBJ2-7; clone_size: few; d_call: -; cdr3_aa: CASSLRWGASYEQYF; cdr3_nt: TGTGCCAGCAGCTTGAGGTGGGGAGCCTCCTACGAGCAGTACTTC
v_call: TRBV6-5; j_call: TRBJ2-3; clone_size: -; d_call: TRBD1; cdr3_aa: CASSYFPRDRAPTQYF; cdr3_nt: TGTGCCAGCAGTTACTTTCCTAGGGACAGGGCGCCCACGCAGTATTTT
v_call: TRBV6-5; j_call: TRBJ1-2; clone_size: -; d_call: -; cdr3_aa: CASSYSRANYGYTF; cdr3_nt: TGTGCCAGCAGTTACTCGAGAGCTAACTATGGCTACACCTTC
v_call: TRBV5-4; j_call: TRBJ1-2; clone_size: -; d_call: -; cdr3_aa: CASSNATANYGYTF; cdr3_nt: TGTGCCAGCAGCAACGCGACAGCGAACTATGGCTACACCTTC
v_call: TRBV6-5; j_call: TRBJ2-5; clone_size: -; d_call: -; cdr3_aa: CASSTSAGHQETQYF; cdr3_nt: TGTGCCAGCAGTACCTCCGCAGGGCACCAAGAGACCCAGTACTTC
v_call: TRBV27; j_call: TRBJ2-1; clone_size: -; d_call: -; cdr3_aa: CASSLSRTTEQFF; cdr3_nt: TGTGCCAGCAGTTTATCGAGGACTACCGAGCAGTTCTTC
v_call: TRBV4-3; j_call: TRBJ1-1; clone_size: -; d_call: TRBD1; cdr3_aa: CASSRGQGGTEAFF; cdr3_nt: TGCGCCAGCAGCCGGGGACAGGGGGGAACTGAAGCTTTCTTT
v_call: TRBV7-2; j_call: TRBJ1-2; clone_size: -; d_call: -; cdr3_aa: CASSAESRGGYTF; cdr3_nt: TGTGCCAGCAGCGCGGAATCAAGAGGGGGCTACACCTTC
v_call: TRBV7-6; j_call: TRBJ2-2; clone_size: -; d_call: -; cdr3_aa: CASSLVLGTGELFF; cdr3_nt: TGTGCCAGCAGCTTAGTTCTCGGGACCGGGGAGCTGTTTTTT
v_call: TRBV6-6; j_call: TRBJ1-2; clone_size: -; d_call: -; cdr3_aa: CASSYSQAGDGYTF; cdr3_nt: TGTGCCAGCAGTTACTCTCAGGCGGGCGATGGCTACACCTTC
v_call: TRBV5-4; j_call: TRBJ2-6; clone_size: -; d_call: TRBD1; cdr3_aa: CASSLGGPGANVLTF; cdr3_nt: TGTGCCAGCAGCTTAGGGGGCCCTGGGGCCAACGTCCTGACTTTC
v_call: TRBV4-1; j_call: TRBJ2-7; clone_size: once; d_call: TRBD1; cdr3_aa: CASSQDKPGRDSAYEQYF; cdr3_nt: TGCGCCAGCAGCCAAGATAAGCCCGGCCGGGACAGCGCCTACGAGCAGTACTTC
v_call: TRBV7-8; j_call: TRBJ2-7; clone_size: -; d_call: TRBD1; cdr3_aa: CASSPDRGRDEQYF; cdr3_nt: TGTGCCAGCAGCCCGGACAGGGGGCGGGACGAGCAGTACTTC
v_call: TRBV19; j_call: TRBJ2-7; clone_size: few; d_call: -; cdr3_aa: CASSIGKGGETHF; cdr3_nt: TGTGCCAGTAGTATAGGAAAAGGCGGGGAGACTCACTTC
v_call: TRBV6-1; j_call: TRBJ2-3; clone_size: few; d_call: TRBD2; cdr3_aa: CASSVSGGATDTQYF; cdr3_nt: TGTGCCAGCAGTGTTAGCGGGGGGGCCACAGATACGCAGTATTTT
v_call: TRBV2; j_call: TRBJ2-7; clone_size: -; d_call: -; cdr3_aa: CASTRPGSYEQYF; cdr3_nt: TGTGCCAGCACCCGCCCCGGTTCCTACGAGCAGTACTTC
v_call: TRBV4-1; j_call: TRBJ1-6; clone_size: few; d_call: -; cdr3_aa: CASSPSNPNSPLHF; cdr3_nt: TGCGCCAGCAGCCCAAGCAACCCGAATTCACCCCTCCACTTT
v_call: TRBV25-1; j_call: TRBJ1-3; clone_size: few; d_call: -; cdr3_aa: CASSEFGGTGNTIYF; cdr3_nt: TGTGCCAGCAGTGAATTCGGGGGAACTGGAAACACCATATATTTT
v_call: TRBV9; j_call: TRBJ1-2; clone_size: -; d_call: TRBD1; cdr3_aa: CASSGAGTGNSYGYTF; cdr3_nt: TGTGCCAGCAGCGGCGCCGGGACAGGGAACTCCTATGGCTACACCTTC
v_call: TRBV2; j_call: TRBJ2-1; clone_size: -; d_call: -; cdr3_aa: CASSARRGAEYNEQFF; cdr3_nt: TGTGCCAGCAGTGCAAGACGGGGGGCTGAGTACAATGAGCAGTTCTTC
v_call: TRBV6-1; j_call: TRBJ1-6; clone_size: -; d_call: -; cdr3_aa: CASTEARAIGSPLHF; cdr3_nt: TGTGCCAGCACCGAGGCCAGGGCTATTGGTTCACCCCTCCACTTT
v_call: TRBV7-6; j_call: TRBJ2-7; clone_size: once; d_call: TRBD2; cdr3_aa: CASSSVAGGQIYEQYF; cdr3_nt: TGTGCCAGCAGCTCGGTAGCGGGGGGGCAGATCTACGAGCAGTACTTC
v_call: TRBV6-6; j_call: TRBJ2-7; clone_size: few; d_call: TRBD2; cdr3_aa: CASSSLAGEQYF; cdr3_nt: TGTGCCAGCAGTTCCCTAGCGGGCGAGCAGTACTTC
v_call: TRBV7-2; j_call: TRBJ2-7; clone_size: -; d_call: -; cdr3_aa: CASSLVFLRGNYEQYF; cdr3_nt: TGTGCCAGCAGCTTAGTGTTCCTAAGGGGGAACTACGAGCAGTACTTC
v_call: TRBV6-5; j_call: TRBJ1-1; clone_size: -; d_call: -; cdr3_aa: CASSSYPDSRNTEAFF; cdr3_nt: TGTGCCAGCAGTTCCTATCCCGACTCGAGGAACACTGAAGCTTTCTTT
v_call: TRBV28; j_call: TRBJ2-3; clone_size: -; d_call: TRBD2; cdr3_aa: CASSLDGGAVRDTQYF; cdr3_nt: TGTGCCAGCAGTTTAGACGGGGGGGCCGTGCGGGATACGCAGTATTTT
v_call: TRBV6-5; j_call: TRBJ1-2; clone_size: -; d_call: -; cdr3_aa: CASSYSRLPGYGYTF; cdr3_nt: TGTGCCAGCAGTTACTCGAGGCTGCCCGGGTATGGCTACACCTTC
v_call: TRBV5-3; j_call: TRBJ1-1; clone_size: -; d_call: -; cdr3_aa: CARSCPGGGPTEAFF; cdr3_nt: TGTGCCAGAAGCTGCCCTGGGGGGGGGCCCACTGAAGCTTTCTTT
v_call: TRBV20-1; j_call: TRBJ1-2; clone_size: -; d_call: -; cdr3_aa: CSATGGHGYTF; cdr3_nt: TGCAGTGCTACGGGGGGGCATGGCTACACCTTC
v_call: TRBV7-3; j_call: TRBJ2-1; clone_size: -; d_call: TRBD2; cdr3_aa: CASSSSFGGVNEQFF; cdr3_nt: TGTGCCAGCAGCTCCTCTTTCGGGGGGGTCAATGAGCAGTTCTTC
v_call: TRBV7-9; j_call: TRBJ2-5; clone_size: -; d_call: -; cdr3_aa: CASSLERNRGGLQETQYF; cdr3_nt: TGTGCCAGCAGCTTAGAGAGGAACCGAGGAGGGCTACAAGAGACCCAGTACTTC
v_call: TRBV7-6; j_call: TRBJ1-2; clone_size: few; d_call: -; cdr3_aa: CASSPRAGDGYTF; cdr3_nt: TGTGCCAGCAGCCCAAGAGCGGGGGACGGCTACACCTTC
v_call: TRBV2; j_call: TRBJ1-5; clone_size: -; d_call: -; cdr3_aa: CASTSTGQPQHF; cdr3_nt: TGTGCCAGCACCTCCACAGGGCAGCCCCAGCATTTT
v_call: TRBV7-2; j_call: TRBJ2-5; clone_size: -; d_call: TRBD2; cdr3_aa: CASSSLAGVRETQYF; cdr3_nt: TGTGCCAGCAGCTCCTTAGCGGGGGTGAGGGAGACCCAGTACTTC
v_call: TRBV7-9; j_call: TRBJ1-1; clone_size: -; d_call: TRBD1; cdr3_aa: CASSDRGRGNTEAFF; cdr3_nt: TGTGCCAGCAGCGACAGGGGGCGCGGGAACACTGAAGCTTTCTTT
v_call: TRBV5-1; j_call: TRBJ2-7; clone_size: -; d_call: -; cdr3_aa: CASSLESLKRGWVYEQYF; cdr3_nt: TGCGCCAGCAGCTTGGAGTCCCTCAAACGCGGATGGGTCTACGAGCAGTACTTC
v_call: TRBV9; j_call: TRBJ1-2; clone_size: -; d_call: TRBD1; cdr3_aa: CASSVSDRGYGYTF; cdr3_nt: TGTGCCAGCAGCGTAAGCGACAGGGGCTATGGCTACACCTTC